This T cell receptor (beta chain) was identified during a study of blood T cell repertoires in COVID-19. The CDR3 is 14 residues long. The V end lost 4 bases, the J end lost 5 bases, and 14 bases lay between the germline ends. From germline, CDR1 is ENHRY and CDR2 SYGVKD. The assay was immunoSEQ multiplex PCR, and TCRdb's table has in-frame clones only and misses some. The profile shows about 260,000 clones, about four fifths of them singletons. Sequencing used peripheral blood. The chain is built from TRBV10-3 and TRBJ1-2; perhaps TRBD1 as D (5 bases). This sequence originates from a woman between 50 and 59 years old who had recovered from COVID-19. As DNA, the CDR3 is TGTGCCATCAGTGGGGGCCCCCCTCAATATGGCTACACCTTC. Translation: CAISGGPPQYGYTF.